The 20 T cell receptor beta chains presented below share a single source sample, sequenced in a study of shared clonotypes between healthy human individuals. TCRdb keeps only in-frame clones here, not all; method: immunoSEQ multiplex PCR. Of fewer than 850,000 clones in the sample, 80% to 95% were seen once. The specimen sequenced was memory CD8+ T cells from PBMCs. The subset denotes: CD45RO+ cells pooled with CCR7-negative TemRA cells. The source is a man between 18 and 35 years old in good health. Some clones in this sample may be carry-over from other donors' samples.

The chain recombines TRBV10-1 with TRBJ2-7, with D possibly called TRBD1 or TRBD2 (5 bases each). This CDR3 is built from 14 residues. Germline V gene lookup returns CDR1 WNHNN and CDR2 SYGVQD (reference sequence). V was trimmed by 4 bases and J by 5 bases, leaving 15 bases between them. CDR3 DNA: TGCGCCAGCAGTGCGCGAGGGGCGGACGACGAGCAGTACTTC. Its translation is CASSARGADDEQYF.

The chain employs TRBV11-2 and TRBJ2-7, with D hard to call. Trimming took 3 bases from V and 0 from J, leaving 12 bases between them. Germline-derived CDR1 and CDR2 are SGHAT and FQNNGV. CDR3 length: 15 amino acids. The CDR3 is CASSLGGMSSYEQYF. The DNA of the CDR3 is TGTGCCAGCAGCTTGGGCGGCATGAGCTCCTACGAGCAGTACTTC.

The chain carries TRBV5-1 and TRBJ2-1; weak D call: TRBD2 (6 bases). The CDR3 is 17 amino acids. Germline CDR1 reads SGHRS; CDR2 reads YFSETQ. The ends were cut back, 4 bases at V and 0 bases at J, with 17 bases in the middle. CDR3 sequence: CASSTLGLPSSYNEQFF. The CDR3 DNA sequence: TGCGCCAGCAGCACCCTGGGACTGCCAAGCTCCTACAATGAGCAGTTCTTC.

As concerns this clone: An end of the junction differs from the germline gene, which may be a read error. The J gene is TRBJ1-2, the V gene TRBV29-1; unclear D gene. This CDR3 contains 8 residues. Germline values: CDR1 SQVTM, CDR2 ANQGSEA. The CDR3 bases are TGCAGCGTTGCGACTGGGGTCTTC. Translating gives CSVATGVF.

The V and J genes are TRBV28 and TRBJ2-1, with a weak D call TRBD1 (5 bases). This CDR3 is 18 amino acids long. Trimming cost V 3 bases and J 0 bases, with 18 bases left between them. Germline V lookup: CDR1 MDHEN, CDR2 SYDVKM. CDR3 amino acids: CASSFRRQFYFSYNEQFF. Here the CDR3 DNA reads TGTGCCAGCAGTTTCCGGCGACAGTTTTATTTCTCCTACAATGAGCAGTTCTTC.

The CDR3 reads CATSVDRGRNQPQHF. CDR3 DNA sequence: TGTGCCACCAGCGTTGACAGGGGTCGCAATCAGCCCCAGCATTTT. The V gene is TRBV15, the J gene TRBJ1-5; 8 bases line up with TRBD1. The CDR3 has 15 amino acids. Germline loops: CDR1 LNHNV, CDR2 YYDKDF (reference sequence). The V gene end was trimmed by 5 bases and the J gene end by 2 bases; junction bases not matched to a gene: 5.

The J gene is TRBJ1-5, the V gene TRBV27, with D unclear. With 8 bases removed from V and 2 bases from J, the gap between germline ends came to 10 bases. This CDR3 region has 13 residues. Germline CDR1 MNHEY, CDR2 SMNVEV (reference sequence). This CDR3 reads CASGDNGNQPQHF. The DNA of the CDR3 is TGTGCCAGCGGGGATAACGGCAATCAGCCCCAGCATTTT.

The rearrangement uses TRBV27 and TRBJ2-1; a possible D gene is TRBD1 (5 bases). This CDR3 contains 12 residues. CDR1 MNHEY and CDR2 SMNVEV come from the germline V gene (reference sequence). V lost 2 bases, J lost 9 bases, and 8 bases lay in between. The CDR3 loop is CASSLTGGEQFF. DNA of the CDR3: TGTGCCAGCAGTTTAACAGGCGGTGAGCAGTTCTTC.

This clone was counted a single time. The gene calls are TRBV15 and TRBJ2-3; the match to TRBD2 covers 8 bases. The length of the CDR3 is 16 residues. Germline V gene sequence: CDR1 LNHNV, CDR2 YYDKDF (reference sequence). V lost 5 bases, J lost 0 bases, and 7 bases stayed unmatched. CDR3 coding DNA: TGTGCCACCAGCCCTCCGGGGGGGCCCAGCACAGATACGCAGTATTTT. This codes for CATSPPGGPSTDTQYF.

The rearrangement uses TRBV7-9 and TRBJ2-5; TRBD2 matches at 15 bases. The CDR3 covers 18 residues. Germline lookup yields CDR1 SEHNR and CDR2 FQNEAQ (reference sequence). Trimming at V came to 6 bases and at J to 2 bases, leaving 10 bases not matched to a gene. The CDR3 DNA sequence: TGTGCCAGCAGACCTGGGACTAGCGGGAGGACTCCTCAAGAGACCCAGTACTTC. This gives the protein CASRPGTSGRTPQETQYF. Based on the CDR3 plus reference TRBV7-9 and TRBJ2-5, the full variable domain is DTGVSQNPRHKITKRGQNVTFRCDPISEHNRLYWYRQTLGQGPEFLTYFQNEAQLEKSRLLSDRFSAERPKGSFSTLEIQRTEQGDSAMYLCASRPGTSGRTPQETQYFGPGTRLLVL.

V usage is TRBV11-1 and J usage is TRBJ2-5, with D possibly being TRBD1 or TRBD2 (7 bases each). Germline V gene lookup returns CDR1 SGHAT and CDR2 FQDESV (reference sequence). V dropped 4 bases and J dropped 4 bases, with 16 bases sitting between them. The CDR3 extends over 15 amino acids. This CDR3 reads CASSSITGEGETQYF. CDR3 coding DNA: TGTGCCAGCAGCTCCATAACAGGGGAGGGAGAGACCCAGTACTTC.

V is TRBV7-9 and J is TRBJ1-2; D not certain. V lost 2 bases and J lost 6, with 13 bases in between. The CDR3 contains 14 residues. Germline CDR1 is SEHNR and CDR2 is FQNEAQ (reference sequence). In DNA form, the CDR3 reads TGTGCCAGCAGCTTACTTACAGCGGCCCATGGCTACACCTTC. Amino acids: CASSLLTAAHGYTF.

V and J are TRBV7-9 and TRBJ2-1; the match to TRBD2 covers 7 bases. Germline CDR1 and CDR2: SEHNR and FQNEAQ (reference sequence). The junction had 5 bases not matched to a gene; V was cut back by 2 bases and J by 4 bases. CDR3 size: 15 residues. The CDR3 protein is CASSLMREWYNEQFF. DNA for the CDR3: TGTGCCAGCAGCTTAATGCGGGAGTGGTACAATGAGCAGTTCTTC.

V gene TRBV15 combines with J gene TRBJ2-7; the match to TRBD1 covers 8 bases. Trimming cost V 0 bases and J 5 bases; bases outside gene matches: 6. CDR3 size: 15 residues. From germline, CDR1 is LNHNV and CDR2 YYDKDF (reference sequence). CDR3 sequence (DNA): TGTGCCACCAGCAGAGAGGGGCAGGGGGCCGACGAGCAGTACTTC. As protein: CATSREGQGADEQYF.

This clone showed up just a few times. Here the CDR3 reads CASSLLPGDMSNQPQHF. CDR3 bases: TGTGCCAGCAGCTTGTTGCCCGGGGATATGAGCAATCAGCCCCAGCATTTT. The J gene is TRBJ1-5, the V gene TRBV7-3; no clear D. Trimming cost V 3 bases and J 1 base, with 16 bases left between them. Germline V gene data show CDR1 as SGHTA and CDR2 as FQGTGA. The length of the CDR3 is 17 residues.

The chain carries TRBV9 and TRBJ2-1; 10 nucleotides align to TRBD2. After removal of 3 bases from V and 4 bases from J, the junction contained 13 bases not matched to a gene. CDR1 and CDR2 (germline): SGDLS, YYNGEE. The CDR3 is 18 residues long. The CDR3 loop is CASSASRRSGRAYNEQFF. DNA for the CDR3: TGTGCCAGCAGCGCCAGTAGGAGAAGCGGGAGGGCATACAATGAGCAGTTCTTC.

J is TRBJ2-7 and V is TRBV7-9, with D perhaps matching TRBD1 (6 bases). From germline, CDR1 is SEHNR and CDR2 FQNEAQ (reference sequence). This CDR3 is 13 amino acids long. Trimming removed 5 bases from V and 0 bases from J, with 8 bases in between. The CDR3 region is CASSKDSSYEQYF. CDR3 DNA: TGTGCCAGCAGCAAGGACAGCTCCTACGAGCAGTACTTC. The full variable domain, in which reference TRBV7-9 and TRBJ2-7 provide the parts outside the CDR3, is DTGVSQNPRHKITKRGQNVTFRCDPISEHNRLYWYRQTLGQGPEFLTYFQNEAQLEKSRLLSDRFSAERPKGSFSTLEIQRTEQGDSAMYLCASSKDSSYEQYFGPGTRLTVT.

The chain's CDR3 is CASSLETGESYEQYF. CDR3 bases: TGTGCCAGCAGCTTGGAGACAGGAGAGTCCTACGAGCAGTACTTC. The rearrangement links TRBV7-6 to TRBJ2-7, with D maybe TRBD1 (6 bases). Germline lookup yields CDR1 SGHVS and CDR2 FNYEAQ. The CDR3 sequence is 15 residues long. Trimming removed 3 bases from V and 1 base from J, with 13 bases in between.

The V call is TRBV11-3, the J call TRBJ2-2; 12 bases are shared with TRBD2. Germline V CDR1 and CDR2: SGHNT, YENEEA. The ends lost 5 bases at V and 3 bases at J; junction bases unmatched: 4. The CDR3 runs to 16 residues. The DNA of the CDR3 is TGTGCCAGCAGCATGAGACTAGCGGGAGACACCGGGGAGCTGTTTTTT. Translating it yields CASSMRLAGDTGELFF. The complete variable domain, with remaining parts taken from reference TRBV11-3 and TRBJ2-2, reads EAGVVQSPRYKIIEKKQPVAFWCNPISGHNTLYWYLQNLGQGPELLIRYENEEAVDDSQLPKDRFSAERLKGVDSTLKIQPAELGDSAVYLCASSMRLAGDTGELFFGEGSRLTVL.

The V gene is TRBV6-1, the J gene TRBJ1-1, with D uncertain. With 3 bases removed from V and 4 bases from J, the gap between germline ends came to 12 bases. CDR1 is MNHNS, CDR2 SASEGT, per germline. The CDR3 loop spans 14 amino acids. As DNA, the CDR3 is TGTGCCAGCAGTGATGGAACCTTAGCCACTGAAGCTTTCTTT. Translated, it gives CASSDGTLATEAFF.